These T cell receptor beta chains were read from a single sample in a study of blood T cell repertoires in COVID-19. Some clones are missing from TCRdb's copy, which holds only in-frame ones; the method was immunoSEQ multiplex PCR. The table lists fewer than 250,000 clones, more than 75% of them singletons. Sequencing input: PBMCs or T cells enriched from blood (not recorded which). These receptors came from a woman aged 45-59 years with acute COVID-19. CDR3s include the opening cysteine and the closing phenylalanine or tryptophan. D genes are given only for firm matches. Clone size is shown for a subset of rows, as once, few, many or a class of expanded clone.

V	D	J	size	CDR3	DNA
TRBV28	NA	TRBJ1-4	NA	CASSLRGLLGKLFF	TGTGCCAGCAGTTTAAGGGGTCTGCTCGGAAAACTGTTTTTT
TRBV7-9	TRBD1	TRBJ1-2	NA	CASSISTGGSGYTF	TGTGCCAGCAGCATATCGACAGGGGGTTCAGGCTACACCTTC
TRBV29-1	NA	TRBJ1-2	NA	CSVDSRSLQGGYTF	TGCAGCGTTGATTCCAGGAGTCTTCAGGGCGGCTACACCTTC
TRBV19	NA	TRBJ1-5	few	CATAEGGNQPQHF	TGTGCCACCGCTGAGGGGGGGAATCAGCCCCAGCATTTT
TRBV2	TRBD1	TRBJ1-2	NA	CASKATGGYGYTF	TGTGCCAGCAAGGCGACAGGGGGCTATGGCTACACCTTC
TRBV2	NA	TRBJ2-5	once	CASSTRGGQETQYF	TGTGCCAGCAGCACGAGAGGCGGGCAAGAGACCCAGTACTTC
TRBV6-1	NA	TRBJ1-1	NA	CASSEAPNTEAFF	TGTGCCAGCAGTGAAGCTCCAAACACTGAAGCTTTCTTT
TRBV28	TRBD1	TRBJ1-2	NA	CASKSVRGRLLHYGYTF	TGTGCCAGCAAGAGTGTAAGGGGGCGCCTGTTACACTATGGCTACACCTTC
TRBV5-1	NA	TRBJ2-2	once	CASSLQRTGELFF	TGCGCCAGCAGCTTGCAGCGGACCGGGGAGCTGTTTTTT
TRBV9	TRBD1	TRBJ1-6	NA	CASSGDRGRGASPLHF	TGTGCCAGCAGCGGCGACAGGGGGCGAGGGGCTTCACCCCTCCACTTT
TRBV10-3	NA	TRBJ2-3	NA	CAISEGLYTDTQYF	TGTGCCATCAGTGAGGGGCTTTACACAGATACGCAGTATTTT
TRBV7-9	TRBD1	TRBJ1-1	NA	CASSSPGGAGPTEAFF	TGTGCCAGCAGCTCACCAGGGGGCGCTGGGCCCACTGAAGCTTTCTTT
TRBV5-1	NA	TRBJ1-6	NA	CASSLDGVGRVSPLHF	TGCGCCAGCAGCTTGGACGGTGTGGGCAGGGTTTCACCCCTCCACTTT
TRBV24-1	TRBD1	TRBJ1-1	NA	CATRQGDTEAFF	TGTGCCACCAGGCAGGGGGACACTGAAGCTTTCTTT
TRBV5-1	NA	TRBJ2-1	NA	CASSLQGGDEQFF	TGCGCCAGCAGCTTACAGGGAGGGGATGAGCAGTTCTTC
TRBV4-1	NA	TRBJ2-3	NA	CASSPLGRGDTQYF	TGCGCCAGCAGCCCCCTCGGCAGGGGAGATACGCAGTATTTT
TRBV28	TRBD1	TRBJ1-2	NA	CASSGETGGDYGYTF	TGTGCCAGCAGTGGGGAGACAGGGGGCGACTATGGCTACACCTTC
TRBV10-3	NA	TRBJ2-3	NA	CAISGRASGTDTQYF	TGTGCCATCAGCGGGCGTGCTAGCGGCACAGATACGCAGTATTTT
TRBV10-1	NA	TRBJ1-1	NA	CASSPGGSAEAFF	TGCGCCAGCAGTCCCGGCGGGTCGGCTGAAGCTTTCTTT
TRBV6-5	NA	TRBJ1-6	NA	CASSYSMSGTGSPLHF	TGTGCCAGCAGTTACTCGATGTCGGGAACCGGTTCACCCCTCCACTTT
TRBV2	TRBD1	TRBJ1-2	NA	CASSRIPDRGGGYTF	TGTGCCAGCAGTCGAATTCCGGACAGGGGGGGTGGCTACACCTTC
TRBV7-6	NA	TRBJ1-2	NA	CASSLGVGDDYGYTF	TGTGCCAGCAGCTTAGGCGTAGGGGATGACTATGGCTACACCTTC
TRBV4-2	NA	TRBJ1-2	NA	CASSQGGRINYGYTF	TGTGCCAGCAGCCAAGGGGGCAGGATTAATTATGGCTACACCTTC
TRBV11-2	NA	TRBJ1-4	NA	CASSLDAGREKLFF	TGTGCCAGCAGCTTAGATGCAGGGCGGGAAAAACTGTTTTTT
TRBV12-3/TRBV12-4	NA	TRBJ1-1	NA	CASSLGGRTEAFF	TGTGCCAGCAGTTTGGGGGGTAGGACTGAAGCTTTCTTT
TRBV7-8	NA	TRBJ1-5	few	CASSFDRRLGQPQHF	TGTGCCAGCAGCTTTGATAGGAGGCTAGGTCAGCCCCAGCATTTT
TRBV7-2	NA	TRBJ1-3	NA	CASSGYRAFSGNTIYF	TGTGCCAGCAGCGGATACAGGGCCTTCTCTGGAAACACCATATATTTT
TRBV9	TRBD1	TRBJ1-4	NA	CASSVGAGGAWTNEKLFF	TGTGCCAGCAGCGTAGGGGCAGGGGGCGCATGGACTAATGAAAAACTGTTTTTT
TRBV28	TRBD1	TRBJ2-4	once	CASSPRGPGAKNIQYF	TGTGCCAGCAGCCCCAGGGGGCCAGGGGCCAAAAACATTCAGTACTTC
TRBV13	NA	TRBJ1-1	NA	CASSDNWRATNGEAFF	TGTGCCAGCAGCGACAACTGGCGGGCCACGAATGGTGAAGCTTTCTTT
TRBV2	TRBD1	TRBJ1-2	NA	CASRDEGAQGYTF	TGTGCCAGCCGGGACGAGGGGGCGCAGGGCTACACCTTC
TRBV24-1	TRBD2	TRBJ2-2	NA	CATGEGYSTGELFF	TGTGCCACCGGGGAGGGTTACTCCACCGGGGAGCTGTTTTTT
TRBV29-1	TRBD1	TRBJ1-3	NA	CSVSTGVGSGNTIYF	TGCAGCGTTTCCACAGGGGTGGGCTCTGGAAACACCATATATTTT
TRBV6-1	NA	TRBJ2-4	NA	CASSEPGLTIQYF	TGTGCCAGCAGTGAACCAGGGTTGACCATTCAGTACTTC
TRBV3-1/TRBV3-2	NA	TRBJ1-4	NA	CASRNQASTYEKLFF	TGTGCCAGCAGGAATCAGGCGTCTACCTATGAAAAACTGTTTTTT
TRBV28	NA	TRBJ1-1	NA	CASSSFRGFDEAFF	TGTGCCAGCAGCTCCTTCAGGGGTTTTGATGAAGCTTTCTTT
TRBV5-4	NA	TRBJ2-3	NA	CASSSRLRDTTTDTQYF	TGTGCCAGCAGCTCCCGACTCCGGGATACTACTACAGATACGCAGTATTTT
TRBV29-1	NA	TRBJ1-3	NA	CSVDEGGSGNTIYF	TGCAGCGTCGATGAGGGTGGGTCTGGAAACACCATATATTTT
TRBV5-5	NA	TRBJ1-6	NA	CASSLTENSPLHF	TGTGCCAGCAGCTTGACGGAGAATTCACCCCTCCACTTT
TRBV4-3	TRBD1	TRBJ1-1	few	CASSQQPQGWAEAFF	TGCGCCAGCAGCCAACAACCACAGGGGTGGGCTGAAGCTTTCTTT
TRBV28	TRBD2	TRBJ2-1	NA	CASRDGGVDYNEQFF	TGTGCCAGCAGAGACGGGGGGGTAGACTACAATGAGCAGTTCTTC
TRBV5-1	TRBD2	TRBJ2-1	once	CASSSILAGGQGNEQFF	TGCGCCAGCAGCTCGATACTAGCGGGGGGGCAAGGGAATGAGCAGTTCTTC
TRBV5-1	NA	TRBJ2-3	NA	CASSPGQAADTQYF	TGCGCCAGCAGCCCCGGCCAAGCGGCAGATACGCAGTATTTT
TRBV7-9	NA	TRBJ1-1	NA	CASSSLGGNTEAFF	TGTGCCAGCAGCTCCCTAGGTGGGAACACTGAAGCTTTCTTT
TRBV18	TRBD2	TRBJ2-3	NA	CASAIAGGPRDTQYF	TGTGCCAGCGCCATAGCGGGGGGGCCGAGAGATACGCAGTATTTT
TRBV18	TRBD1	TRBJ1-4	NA	CASSPGQGTGTNEKLFF	TGTGCCAGCTCACCTGGACAGGGGACTGGGACTAATGAAAAACTGTTTTTT
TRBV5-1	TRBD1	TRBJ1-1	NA	CASSHRQGLGTEAFF	TGCGCCAGCAGCCACCGACAGGGTTTGGGAACTGAAGCTTTCTTT
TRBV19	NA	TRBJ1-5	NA	CASSIGAGGNQPQHF	TGTGCCAGTAGTATAGGTGCGGGTGGCAATCAGCCCCAGCATTTT
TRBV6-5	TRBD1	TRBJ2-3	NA	CASGAGQGADTQYF	TGTGCCAGTGGGGCGGGACAGGGTGCAGATACGCAGTATTTT
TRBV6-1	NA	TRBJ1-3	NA	CASSEDKGGNTIYF	TGTGCCAGCAGTGAGGACAAGGGTGGAAACACCATATATTTT
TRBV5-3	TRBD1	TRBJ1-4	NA	CARSPDDRALFF	TGTGCCAGAAGCCCGGACGACAGGGCTCTGTTTTTT
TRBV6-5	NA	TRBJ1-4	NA	CASRLRSYEKLFF	TGTGCCAGCCGCCTGAGATCGTATGAAAAACTGTTTTTT
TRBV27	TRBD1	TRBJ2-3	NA	CASSLYGQGGTDTQYF	TGTGCCAGCAGTTTATACGGACAGGGGGGGACAGATACGCAGTATTTT
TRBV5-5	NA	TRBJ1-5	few	CASSLVDRVEQPQHF	TGTGCCAGCAGCTTGGTGGATCGGGTGGAGCAGCCCCAGCATTTT